This TCR beta chain came from a study of human T cells and chemical hapten exposure. Germline values: CDR1 LGHNA, CDR2 YSLEER. V was cut by 4 bases and J by 5 bases, with 11 bases left in between. The CDR3 covers 13 residues. Regarding the study as a whole: Sensitization with DPC brought no change to TCRs above 1 in 1000 in frequency.

Under the authors' procedure: A per-sample median of about 100,000 TCRs was observed, with counts ranging from roughly 20,000 to 690,600. TCRdb reanalysed the RACE reads using MiXCR and keeps one entry per CDR3 protein. The V and J calls reflect TCRdb's pipeline rather than the authors' work. The profile shows over 55,000 distinct CDR3 sequences, roughly 11% of them singletons. This clonotype was recorded many times. Its matching antigen is unknown. Time point given: patch test 3, about 24 weeks after DPC sensitization. As to treatment: therapeutic diphenylcyclopropenone sensitization with weekly scalp DPC.

This receptor was obtained from a woman aged 45-59 years with alopecia areata. Some clones in this sample may be carry-over from other donors' samples. Source: whole blood, taken in connection with sensitization to the hapten diphenylcyclopropenone (DPC). The chain joins TRBV4-3 to TRBJ1-2; no firm D call. The CDR3 nucleotides are TGCGCCAGCAGCCCCGGCCCCCTGTATGGCTACACCTTC. Translating it yields CASSPGPLYGYTF.